The 12 T cell receptor beta chains reported below all come from one sample, sequenced in a study of T cell responses to AZD1222 COVID-19 vaccine. TCRdb's copy holds only in-frame clones and misses some; the assay was immunoSEQ multiplex PCR. The sample lists over 100,000 clones; 90% were seen once. The source was peripheral blood, collected on day 0 of AZD1222 vaccination. These receptors were collected from an adult in good health.

The J gene is TRBJ1-3, the V gene TRBV13; a weak D match, TRBD1 (6 bases). The V end was cut by 5 bases, the J end by 2 bases, with 19 bases between. CDR1 is PRHDT, CDR2 FYEKMQ, per germline (reference sequence). The length of the CDR3 is 17 residues. CDR3 in amino acids: CASSPRQALLTGNTIYF. Written as DNA, the CDR3 is TGTGCCAGCAGCCCCCGACAGGCTCTATTGACTGGAAACACCATATATTTT.

The chain has TRBV6-6 and TRBJ2-3; 7 positions agree with TRBD2. CDR1 and CDR2 from the germline V gene are MNHNY and SVGAGI (reference sequence). Trimming took 2 bases from V and 4 from J; bases not matched to a gene: 6. This CDR3 has 15 amino acids. This chain's CDR3 is CASSYGLRGADTQYF. The CDR3 DNA is TGTGCCAGCAGTTACGGTCTCCGGGGGGCAGATACGCAGTATTTT.

The chain uses TRBV9 and TRBJ1-1, with no clear D. Between the trimmed V and J ends, which lost 0 bases and 0 bases, there was a span of 9 bases. CDR1 SGDLS and CDR2 YYNGEE come from the germline V gene. The CDR3 extends over 15 amino acids. Here the CDR3 DNA reads TGTGCCAGCAGCGTAGGGAGGAGACTGAACACTGAAGCTTTCTTT. This gives the protein CASSVGRRLNTEAFF.

The chain couples TRBV11-3 to TRBJ1-1; D is unresolved. Per the germline V gene, CDR1 is SGHNT and CDR2 is YENEEA. The CDR3 loop spans 13 amino acids. V dropped 2 bases and J dropped 5 bases, with 9 bases sitting between them. The CDR3 sequence is CASSLLARTEAFF. CDR3 DNA: TGTGCCAGCAGCTTACTGGCTAGGACTGAAGCTTTCTTT.

The V call is TRBV5-4, the J call TRBJ2-5; the D gene is possibly TRBD2 (5 bases). Per germline, CDR1 SGHNT and CDR2 YYREEE (reference sequence). Trimming removed 0 bases from V and 3 bases from J, with 9 bases in between. This CDR3 has 14 residues. CDR3 amino acids: CASSLVGGEETQYF. Here the CDR3 DNA reads TGTGCCAGCAGCTTGGTCGGAGGTGAAGAGACCCAGTACTTC.

The CDR3 is CASRMNTEAFF. DNA for the CDR3: TGTGCCAGCAGGATGAACACTGAAGCTTTCTTT. V usage is TRBV28 and J usage is TRBJ1-1; D is unclear. CDR3 length: 11 residues. The germline V and J ends were trimmed by 6 bases and 0 bases, with 2 bases remaining between them. Germline V CDR1 and CDR2: MDHEN, SYDVKM.

The genes are TRBV28 and TRBJ2-1; D is perhaps TRBD2 (6 bases). Trimming stripped 5 bases from V and 0 bases from J, with 35 bases between. The CDR3 is made up of 23 amino acids. Per the germline V gene, CDR1 is MDHEN and CDR2 is SYDVKM. The CDR3 DNA reads TGTGCCAGCAGTGATCTTATTTGGGTCGAGGCTAGCGCCCACCGGAGCTCCTACAATGAGCAGTTCTTC. It is translated as CASSDLIWVEASAHRSSYNEQFF.

The CDR3 spells CASSLRTDEQYF. CDR3 bases: TGTGCCAGCAGCTTAAGGACAGACGAGCAGTACTTC. The chain is built from TRBV7-9 and TRBJ2-7, with D perhaps matching TRBD1 (6 bases). The CDR3 runs to 12 residues. With 2 bases removed from V and 5 bases from J, the gap between germline ends came to 7 bases. Germline V gene lookup returns CDR1 SEHNR and CDR2 FQNEAQ (reference sequence).

This rearrangement joins TRBV6-5 to TRBJ1-5; D is uncertain. Germline lookup yields CDR1 MNHEY and CDR2 SVGAGI. Deletions cut 4 bases from V and 0 bases from J, with 4 bases between. This CDR3 has 13 residues. The CDR3 sequence is CASSFDSNQPQHF. DNA of the CDR3: TGTGCCAGCAGTTTTGATAGCAATCAGCCCCAGCATTTT.

The rearrangement links TRBV7-8 to TRBJ2-7; D assignment may be TRBD1 or TRBD2 (6 bases each). V lost 5 bases, J lost 2 bases, and 10 bases lay in between. The CDR3 has 13 residues. Germline V gene sequence: CDR1 SGHVS, CDR2 FQNEAQ. CDR3 DNA sequence: TGTGCCAGCAGCGGGGGGCGAGCCTACGAGCAGTACTTC. It specifies CASSGGRAYEQYF. Full variable domain (outside the CDR3, taken from reference TRBV7-8 and TRBJ2-7): GAGVSQSPRYKVAKRGQDVALRCDPISGHVSLFWYQQALGQGPEFLTYFQNEAQLDKSGLPSDRFFAERPEGSVSTLKIQRTQQEDSAVYLCASSGGRAYEQYFGPGTRLTVT.

The V and J genes are TRBV20-1 and TRBJ1-6; D remains ambiguous. The germline V and J ends were trimmed by 3 bases and 0 bases, with 6 bases remaining between them. This CDR3 contains 14 residues. CDR1 is DFQATT and CDR2 is SNEGSKA in the germline V gene (reference sequence). CDR3 loop: CSASDGSYNSPLHF. The CDR3 coding sequence is TGCAGTGCTAGTGACGGCTCCTATAATTCACCCCTCCACTTT.

This clone has a handful of counts. The chain joins TRBV6-2 or TRBV6-3 to TRBJ1-5, with TRBD1 matching over 9 bases. V trimming: 5 bases; J trimming: 6 bases; junction bases outside the gene matches: 8. The CDR3 is made up of 15 amino acids. CDR1 is MNHEY and CDR2 is SVGEGT in the germline V gene. Here the CDR3 reads CASSAQTGGGQPQHF. The CDR3 nucleotides read TGTGCCAGCAGTGCCCAGACAGGGGGAGGTCAGCCCCAGCATTTT.